This T cell receptor (beta chain) appears in the sequencing data of a study of blood T cell repertoires in COVID-19. Study as a whole: COVID-19 samples from acute and convalescent phases originated in the United States, Italy and Spain.

Germline V gives CDR1 LNHDA, CDR2 SQIVND (reference sequence). CDR3 length: 14 amino acids. V shed 0 bases and J shed 0 bases, with 5 bases lying between them. The assay was immunoSEQ multiplex PCR, and TCRdb's table has in-frame clones only and misses some. The sample carries approximately 210,000 clones, around 80% recorded once. The chain recombines TRBV19 with TRBJ1-1, with D perhaps TRBD1 (5 bases). The sequencing sample was made of peripheral blood. This receptor was obtained from a woman in her 40s with acute or convalescent COVID-19. The CDR3 here is CASSIEDMNTEAFF. CDR3 in DNA: TGTGCCAGTAGTATAGAGGACATGAACACTGAAGCTTTCTTT.